Below are 15 T cell receptor beta chains sequenced from a single sample in a study of blood T cell dynamics during melanoma immunotherapy (TCRdb year 2020). Library creation used the immunoSEQ multiplex PCR assay. TCRdb obtained this table from immuneACCESS and retained in-frame rearrangements with V and J assigned. These tables miss some clones; where compared with another copy, unresolved V genes account for less than half of the shortfall, and the remainder is unexplained. The sample table shows under 9,500 clones, and 70% to 90% are seen once. 5.2% of the sample lies in the top ten. The intended sense of this specimen's time point label: week 3, after first cycle of checkpoint inhibitor. The specimen was blood, collected from a patient treated with checkpoint blockade. These receptors were collected from a human donor with melanoma.

This clone was seen just once. The gene calls are TRBV20-1 and TRBJ2-1, with 8 nucleotides matching TRBD1. CDR1 is DFQATT, CDR2 SNEGSKA, per germline (reference sequence). CDR3 length: 11 residues. CDR3 sequence: CIMDRVGEQFF. CDR3 sequence (DNA): TGCATCATGGACAGGGTCGGGGAGCAGTTCTTC.

The table lists this clone with a few counts. The chain links TRBV19 to TRBJ1-5, with no clear D. This CDR3 contains 10 residues. The V and J ends lost 10 bases and 3 bases respectively, with 4 bases between them. Germline assignment: CDR1 LNHDA and CDR2 SQIVND (reference sequence). CDR3 region: CAKSNQPQHF. For the CDR3, the DNA is TGTGCCAAATCCAATCAGCCCCAGCATTTT.

The rearrangement links TRBV23-1 to TRBJ1-1; D ambiguous. TRBV23-1 is treated as an ORF (open reading frame) with a function not yet certain. The CDR3 consists of 15 residues. The V gene lost 6 bases and the J gene lost 5 bases, with 19 bases spanning the gap. The CDR3: CASSPRRVIGTEAFF. CDR3 DNA: TGCGCCAGCAGCCCTCGACGGGTAATTGGGACTGAAGCTTTCTTT.

The chain recombines TRBV4-1 with TRBJ1-1; 9 positions match TRBD1. The CDR3 runs 19 residues. Per germline, CDR1 MGHRA and CDR2 YSYEKL. The ends lost 1 base at V and 4 bases at J; junction bases unmatched: 16. CDR3 sequence (DNA): TGCGCCAGCAGCCAAGTCCCGGGACAGGGAGGACGAAGTGGCACTGAAGCTTTCTTT. Translating it yields CASSQVPGQGGRSGTEAFF.

In DNA form, the CDR3 reads TGCGCCAGCAGCTTCACTAGCGGGGGTTCCTACGAGCAGTACTTC. It specifies CASSFTSGGSYEQYF. The chain couples TRBV5-1 to TRBJ2-7; 11 nucleotides agree with TRBD2. Unmatched junction bases numbered 2, after V lost 2 bases and J lost 1 base. CDR3 size: 15 residues. Germline CDR1 is SGHRS and CDR2 is YFSETQ.

The chain links TRBV7-6 to TRBJ2-1; 7 bases agree with TRBD2. The germline V gene encodes CDR1 SGHVS and CDR2 FNYEAQ. Trimming removed 7 bases from V and 2 bases from J; junction bases left unmatched: 8. The CDR3 is 15 residues long. The CDR3 nucleotides read TGTGCCAGCACCAAGCGGGACGGACCCTACAATGAGCAGTTCTTC. This translates into CASTKRDGPYNEQFF.

This rearrangement joins TRBV6-1 to TRBJ1-5, with D possibly matching TRBD1 (6 bases). The CDR3 length is 16 residues. CDR1 is MNHNS, CDR2 SASEGT, per germline. Trimming shortened V by 2 bases and J by 0 bases, and 11 bases separated the two germline ends. CDR3 sequence (DNA): TGTGCCAGCAGTGAATATGGGGGGCCTAGCAATCAGCCCCAGCATTTT. Its translation is CASSEYGGPSNQPQHF.

The chain joins TRBV4-1 to TRBJ1-2, with no clear D. CDR3 length equals 12 residues. CDR1 and CDR2 from the germline V gene are MGHRA and YSYEKL. Trimming took off 3 bases at V and 8 bases at J, with 10 bases between the two ends. The CDR3 DNA reads as TGCGCCAGCAGCCATCCCAGAGGGGGCTACACCTTC. Protein product: CASSHPRGGYTF.

This clone is a singleton in its sample. The rearrangement joins TRBV5-1 to TRBJ1-1, with D unresolved. Germline V gives CDR1 SGHRS, CDR2 YFSETQ. V lost 2 bases, J lost 4 bases, and 15 bases lay in between. This CDR3 has 15 residues. The CDR3: CASSLDYYGGTEAFF. In DNA form, the CDR3 reads TGCGCCAGCAGCTTAGATTATTACGGCGGCACTGAAGCTTTCTTT.

The rearrangement uses TRBV30 and TRBJ1-1; D unresolved. Germline V gives CDR1 GTSNPN, CDR2 SVGIG (reference sequence). V was shortened by 0 bases and J by 2 bases, with 7 bases between the two germline ends. The CDR3 totals 13 residues. In DNA form, the CDR3 reads TGTGCCTGGAGTGTAACACCCAACACTGAAGCTTTCTTT. This codes for CAWSVTPNTEAFF.

J is TRBJ1-1 and V is TRBV4-1, with TRBD1 identical over 7 bases. V trimming: 4 bases; J trimming: 2 bases; junction bases outside the gene matches: 4. The CDR3 totals 14 residues. CDR1 MGHRA and CDR2 YSYEKL come from the germline V gene. This CDR3 is CASSRRQGNTEAFF. DNA for the CDR3: TGCGCCAGCAGCCGTCGACAGGGCAACACTGAAGCTTTCTTT.

V usage is TRBV11-2 and J usage is TRBJ1-1; D may be TRBD1 (5 bases). V was pared by 4 bases and J by 5 bases, with 8 bases between. CDR3 size: 12 residues. Per the germline V gene, CDR1 is SGHAT and CDR2 is FQNNGV. The CDR3 spells CASSSGGTEAFF. The CDR3 bases are TGTGCCAGCAGCTCGGGGGGGACTGAAGCTTTCTTT. Together with reference TRBV11-2 and TRBJ1-1, the CDR3 gives the full variable domain: EAGVAQSPRYKIIEKRQSVAFWCNPISGHATLYWYQQILGQGPKLLIQFQNNGVVDDSQLPKDRFSAERLKGVDSTLKIQPAKLEDSAVYLCASSSGGTEAFFGQGTRLTVV.

The sample holds one count of this clone. This chain joins TRBV18 and TRBJ1-1; a weak D match, TRBD1 (6 bases). The CDR3 is 15 residues long. The germline gives CDR1 KGHSH, CDR2 LQKENI. V lost 5 bases to trimming and J lost 5 bases, with 18 bases between them. The CDR3 region is CASSSNTGPRTEAFF. CDR3 nucleotide sequence: TGTGCCAGCTCATCAAATACAGGGCCCAGGACTGAAGCTTTCTTT. Supplemented by reference TRBV18 and TRBJ1-1, the full variable domain reads NAGVMQNPRHLVRRRGQEARLRCSPMKGHSHVYWYRQLPEEGLKFMVYLQKENIIDESGMPKERFSAEFPKEGPSILRIQQVVRGDSAAYFCASSSNTGPRTEAFFGQGTRLTVV.

The chain has TRBV6-6 and TRBJ2-7, with no clear D. Germline V gene lookup returns CDR1 MNHNY and CDR2 SVGAGI (reference sequence). The CDR3 spans 13 residues. Trimming left V 5 bases short and J 4 bases short, with 12 bases between. The CDR3 bases are TGTGCCAGCAGTGCGAAAGGTCCATACGAGCAGTACGTC. It encodes CASSAKGPYEQYV.

The chain is built from TRBV7-2 and TRBJ1-2; 9 nucleotides agree with TRBD1. V lost 3 bases, J lost 7 bases, and 9 bases stayed unmatched. The CDR3 is made up of 15 amino acids. In germline, CDR1 is SGHTA, CDR2 FQGNSA. The CDR3 nucleotides are TGTGCCAGCAGCTTGGGGACAGGGCTGGTCGGTGGCTACACCTTC. Translated: CASSLGTGLVGGYTF.